One sample yielded the 12 T cell receptor beta chains listed below, sequenced in a study of Ad26.COV2.S vaccination and SARS-CoV-2 variants (TCRdb year 2021). This specimen's treatment or condition label, interpreted: 15 to 20 received Ad26.COV2.S at low or high dose, single or two shots; a few received placebo; per-sample allocation not given. Repertoires of vaccine and placebo recipients were sequenced from samples taken on day 63 after the first injection. The library came from the immunoSEQ multiplex PCR assay. TCRdb holds this immuneACCESS table with in-frame rearrangements only. Some clones are missing; in checked studies, unresolved V genes explain under half, and the rest has no known cause. Recorded for this sample are hundreds of thousands of clones; 70% to 90% of them occurred a single time. More than 2.5% of the sample is held by the ten biggest clonotypes. The specimen comprised peripheral blood, sampled in a trial of Ad26.COV2.S vaccine versus placebo. The source is a person between 18 and 59 years old who received the Ad26.COV2.S COVID-19 vaccine or a placebo.

The rearrangement uses TRBV6-6 and TRBJ1-2; D may be TRBD1 (5 bases). Germline V gene sequence: CDR1 MNHNY, CDR2 SVGAGI (reference sequence). This CDR3 spans 13 amino acids. Trimming took off 7 bases at V and 3 bases at J, with 12 bases between the two ends. CDR3 amino acids: CASNGGWDYGYTF. CDR3 coding DNA: TGTGCCAGCAACGGGGGTTGGGACTATGGCTACACCTTC.

V and J are TRBV6-5 and TRBJ1-2; maybe TRBD1 (5 bases). With 5 bases removed from V and 5 bases from J, the gap between germline ends came to 15 bases. The germline V gene encodes CDR1 MNHEY and CDR2 SVGAGI. The CDR3 is 14 amino acids. The CDR3 region is CASSTRREGYGYTF. Here the CDR3 DNA reads TGTGCCAGCAGTACCCGGCGGGAGGGGTATGGCTACACCTTC.

This chain connects TRBV28 to TRBJ1-2; TRBD1 might be the D (6 bases). Trimming removed 6 bases at V and 7 bases at J, with 21 bases between. This CDR3 region has 15 residues. Germline loops: CDR1 MDHEN, CDR2 SYDVKM. CDR3 loop: CASRYSRGRESGYTF. The CDR3 DNA sequence: TGTGCCAGCAGGTACTCCAGGGGAAGAGAAAGTGGCTACACCTTC.

This clone was seen just once. The rearrangement links TRBV5-8 to TRBJ1-1; D not certain. Germline assignment: CDR1 SGHTS and CDR2 YDEGEE. Trimming stripped 1 base from V and 5 bases from J, with 9 bases between. This CDR3 has 13 amino acids. CDR3 bases: TGTGCCAGCAGCTTGCAGAGGATGACTGAAGCTTTCTTT. This gives the protein CASSLQRMTEAFF.

The chain recombines TRBV6-5 with TRBJ1-1; D may be TRBD1 (5 bases). V shed 8 bases and J shed 1 base, with 11 bases lying between them. This CDR3 is built from 13 residues. CDR1 MNHEY and CDR2 SVGAGI come from the germline V gene. The CDR3 DNA is TGTGCCAGCCATCCGAGGGGGAACACTGAAGCTTTCTTT. Residues: CASHPRGNTEAFF.

This sequence joins TRBV6-1 and TRBJ1-1, with TRBD1 as a possible D gene (5 bases). The V end was cut by 1 base, the J end by 1 base, with 13 bases between. The CDR3 runs 16 residues. The germline V gene has CDR1 MNHNS and CDR2 SASEGT. CDR3 DNA sequence: TGTGCCAGCAGTGAAGTAAGGGGTAGTACGAACACTGAAGCTTTCTTT. Encoded protein: CASSEVRGSTNTEAFF.

This rearrangement joins TRBV14 to TRBJ1-6, with D possibly being TRBD1 (5 bases). This CDR3 has 17 amino acids. Germline CDR1 is SGHDN and CDR2 is FVKESK. With 4 bases removed from V and 3 bases from J, the gap between germline ends came to 16 bases. CDR3 sequence reads: CASSPHDSIFYNSPLHF. CDR3 DNA sequence: TGTGCCAGCAGCCCACATGACAGTATCTTCTATAATTCACCCCTCCACTTT.

This clone showed up just once. This chain uses TRBV10-3 with TRBJ1-5, with 7 positions matching TRBD1. This CDR3 contains 14 residues. Unmatched junction bases numbered 1, after V lost 3 bases and J lost 2 bases. Germline V CDR1 and CDR2: ENHRY, SYGVKD. The CDR3 nucleotides are TGTGCCATCAGTGATGGGACAGGCAATCAGCCCCAGCATTTT. As protein: CAISDGTGNQPQHF.

This chain links TRBV6-5 with TRBJ2-1, with TRBD1 matching over 8 bases. The trim removed 3 bases at V and 5 bases at J, leaving 6 bases unmatched. The CDR3 is made up of 15 amino acids. Germline CDR1 MNHEY, CDR2 SVGAGI. Here the CDR3 DNA reads TGTGCCAGCAGTTATACGCAGGGGGCCAACAATGAGCAGTTCTTC. As protein: CASSYTQGANNEQFF.

The chain uses TRBV12-3 or TRBV12-4 and TRBJ1-2; TRBD1 agrees at 7 bases. CDR3 length: 13 residues. J was trimmed by 6 bases and V by 8 bases; bases with no gene match: 9. CDR3 DNA: TGTGCCAGCCGACAGGGAGGGGTTGATGGCTACACCTTC. This codes for CASRQGGVDGYTF.

The CDR3 DNA is TGTGCCAGTAGTGAATACAGGGCTGGCACTGAAGCTTTCTTT. Residues: CASSEYRAGTEAFF. V gene TRBV19 combines with J gene TRBJ1-1, with a tentative D call TRBD1 (6 bases). V shed 5 bases and J shed 4 bases, with 14 bases lying between them. Per germline, CDR1 LNHDA and CDR2 SQIVND (reference sequence). The CDR3 runs 14 residues.

This rearrangement joins TRBV28 to TRBJ2-2; D possibly corresponds to TRBD2 (5 bases). Germline V gene data show CDR1 as MDHEN and CDR2 as SYDVKM. The CDR3 has 16 amino acids. Trimming left V 3 bases short and J 3 bases short, with 14 bases between. Written as DNA, the CDR3 is TGTGCCAGCAGTTTGACCGCTGCGGGTGACACCGGGGAGCTGTTTTTT. This translates into CASSLTAAGDTGELFF.